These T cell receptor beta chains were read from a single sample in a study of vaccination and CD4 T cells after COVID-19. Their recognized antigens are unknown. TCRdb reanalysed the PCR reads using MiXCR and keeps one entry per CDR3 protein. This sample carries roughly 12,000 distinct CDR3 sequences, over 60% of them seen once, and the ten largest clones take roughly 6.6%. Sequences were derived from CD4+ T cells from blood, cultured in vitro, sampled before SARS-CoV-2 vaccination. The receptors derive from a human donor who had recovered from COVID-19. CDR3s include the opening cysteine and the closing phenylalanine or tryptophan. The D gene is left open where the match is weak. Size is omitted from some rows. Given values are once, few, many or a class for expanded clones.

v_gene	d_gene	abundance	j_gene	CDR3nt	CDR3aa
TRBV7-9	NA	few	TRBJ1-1	TGTGCCAGCAGGCAGCGTCCGGGACAACCTAACACTGAAGCTTTCTTT	CASRQRPGQPNTEAFF
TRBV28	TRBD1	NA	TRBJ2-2	TGTGCCAGCAGTTCTACCCGAAAGTACACGACAGGGCTCTTAGCCGGGGAGCTGTTTTTT	CASSSTRKYTTGLLAGELFF
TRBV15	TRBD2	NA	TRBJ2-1	TGTGCCACCAGCAGGACCACTAGCGGGAGGGCCAACAATGAGCAGTTCTTC	CATSRTTSGRANNEQFF
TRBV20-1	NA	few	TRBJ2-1	TGCAGTGCTATGTCTCGTCAGGGGCCCAGCTACAATGAGCAGTTCTTC	CSAMSRQGPSYNEQFF
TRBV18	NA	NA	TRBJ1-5	TGTGCCAGCTCATTTGACAGAAATCAGCCCCAGCATTTT	CASSFDRNQPQHF
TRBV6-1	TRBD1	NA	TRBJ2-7	TGTGCCAGCAGGGACAGGGGCTACGAGCAGTACTTC	CASRDRGYEQYF
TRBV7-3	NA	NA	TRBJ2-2	TGTGCCAGCAGCTTCGGGGGGCCCACCGGGGAGCTGTTTTTT	CASSFGGPTGELFF
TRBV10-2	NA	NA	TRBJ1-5	TGCGCCAGCAGTGACGGGGGACTGCAGCCCCAGCATTTT	CASSDGGLQPQHF
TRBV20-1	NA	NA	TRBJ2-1	TGCAGTGCTAGAGACTGGGGGCGGGAGAAGTACAATGAGCAGTTCTTC	CSARDWGREKYNEQFF
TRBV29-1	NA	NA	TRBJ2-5	TGCAGCGTTGAAGATCTCTCCGGTTTGGAGACCCAGTACTTC	CSVEDLSGLETQYF
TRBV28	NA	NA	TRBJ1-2	TGTGCCAGCAGTTCGAAGGCAGGACTCTATGGCTACACCTTC	CASSSKAGLYGYTF
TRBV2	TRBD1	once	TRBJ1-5	TGTGCCAGCAGTCAACAGGGGGGCCGAAATCAGCCCCAGCATTTT	CASSQQGGRNQPQHF
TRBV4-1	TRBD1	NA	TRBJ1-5	TGCGCCAGCAGCCAAGGACAGGGCGTGGGTCAGCCCCAGCATTTT	CASSQGQGVGQPQHF
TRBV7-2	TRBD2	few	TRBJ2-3	TGTGCCAGCAGCTTAGACGGGAGGGCCCCAGATACGCAGTATTTT	CASSLDGRAPDTQYF
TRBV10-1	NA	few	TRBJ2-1	TGCGCCAGCAGTGATAGCACGCCAAAGGGCAATGAGCAGTTCTTC	CASSDSTPKGNEQFF
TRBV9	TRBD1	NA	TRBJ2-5	TGTGCCAGCAGCGGGACAGGGGGCGGCGAGACCCAGTACTTC	CASSGTGGGETQYF
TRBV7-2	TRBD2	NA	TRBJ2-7	TGTGCCAGCAGCAAAACCGGGACTAGCGGGCCGGGGGAGCAGTACTTC	CASSKTGTSGPGEQYF
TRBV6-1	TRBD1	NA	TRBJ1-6	TGTGCCAGCAGCGTGGGACAGGGAGAGGGTTCACCCCTCCACTTT	CASSVGQGEGSPLHF
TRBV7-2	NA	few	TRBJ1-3	TGTGCCAGCAGCTCTCACCTAGGGGACCCTGGAAACACCATATATTTT	CASSSHLGDPGNTIYF
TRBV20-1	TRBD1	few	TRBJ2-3	TGCAGTGCACCAGGGACAGGGGTAGATACGCAGTATTTT	CSAPGTGVDTQYF
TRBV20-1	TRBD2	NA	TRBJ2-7	TGCAGTGCTAGAGCGAGCGGGAGGGCCCGCGAGCAGTACTTC	CSARASGRAREQYF
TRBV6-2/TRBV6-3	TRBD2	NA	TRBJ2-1	TGTGCCAGTGAAGCGGGAGGGAGATACAATGAGCAGTTCTTC	CASEAGGRYNEQFF
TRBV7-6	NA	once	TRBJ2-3	TGTGCCAGCAGCCGGCTGTATAGCACAGATACGCAGTATTTT	CASSRLYSTDTQYF
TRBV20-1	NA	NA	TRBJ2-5	TGCAGTGCCGGGGGCCGGGAGGTAGAGACCCAGTACTTC	CSAGGREVETQYF
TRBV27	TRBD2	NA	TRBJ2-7	TGTGCCAGCAGTCTGCTGCTGGCGGGAGGTTCCGAGCAGTACTTC	CASSLLLAGGSEQYF
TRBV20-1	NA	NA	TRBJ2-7	TGCAGTGCTAGGGGTCCTGGCCTCTCCTACGAGCAGTACTTC	CSARGPGLSYEQYF
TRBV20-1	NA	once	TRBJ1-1	TGCAGTGCTAGACCTGAAGTGAACACTGAAGCTTTCTTT	CSARPEVNTEAFF
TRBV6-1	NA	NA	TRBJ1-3	TGTGCCAGCAGAAAATACTCTGGAAACACCATATATTTT	CASRKYSGNTIYF
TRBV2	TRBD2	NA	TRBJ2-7	TGTGCCAGCAGTTTGCTAGCGGGAGGCTACGAGCAGTACTTC	CASSLLAGGYEQYF
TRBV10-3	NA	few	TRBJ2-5	TGTGCCATCAGTGATAGGAACCAAGAGACCCAGTACTTC	CAISDRNQETQYF
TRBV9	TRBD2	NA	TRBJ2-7	TGTGCCAGCAGCCCGTTAGCGGGAGAGACCGAGCAGTACTTC	CASSPLAGETEQYF
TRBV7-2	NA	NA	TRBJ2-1	TGTGCCAGCAGCTTAGGGACTGGAGCGAGGACCTACAATGAGCAGTTCTTC	CASSLGTGARTYNEQFF
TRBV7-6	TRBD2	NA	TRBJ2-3	TGTGCCAGCAGCTTAGCGTTCGGGGCGGGAGAGGCAGATACGCAGTATTTT	CASSLAFGAGEADTQYF
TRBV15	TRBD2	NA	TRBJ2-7	TGTGCCACCAGCAAGTCCGCTGGCGGGAGGCCCGACGAGCAGTACTTC	CATSKSAGGRPDEQYF
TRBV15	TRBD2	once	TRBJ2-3	TGTGCCACCAGCACGCTAGCGGGAGTATTGGGTAGCACAGATACGCAGTATTTT	CATSTLAGVLGSTDTQYF
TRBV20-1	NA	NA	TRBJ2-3	TGCAGTGCTAGATCCCAGAGCACAGATACGCAGTATTTT	CSARSQSTDTQYF
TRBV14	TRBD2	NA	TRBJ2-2	TGTGCCAGCAGCCAGAGCATACCGGGACTAGCGGGATCCGGGGAGCTGTTTTTT	CASSQSIPGLAGSGELFF
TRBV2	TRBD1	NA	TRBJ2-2	TGTGCCAGCAGAGTACCACTAGGGACAGGGACCGGGGAGCTGTTTTTT	CASRVPLGTGTGELFF
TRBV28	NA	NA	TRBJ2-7	TGTGCCAGCAGTTCCGCTAGCGATCCCTCCTACGAGCAGTACTTC	CASSSASDPSYEQYF
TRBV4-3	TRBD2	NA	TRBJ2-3	TGCGCCAGCAGCCATGGAGCGGGAGGGTCAGATACGCAGTATTTT	CASSHGAGGSDTQYF
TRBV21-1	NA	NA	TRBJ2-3	TGTGCCAGCACCCGGGGGACCTGCACAGATACGCAGTATTTT	CASTRGTCTDTQYF
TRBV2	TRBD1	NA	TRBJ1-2	TGTGCCAGCTCCGACAGGGGGATTGGCTACACCTTC	CASSDRGIGYTF
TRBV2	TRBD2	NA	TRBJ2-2	TGTGCCAGCAGGATAGGCCTAGCGGCGGTCGGGGAGCTGTTTTTT	CASRIGLAAVGELFF
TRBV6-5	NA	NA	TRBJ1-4	TGTGCCAGCAGTTACTCGGCGTCGGGACGACGTGCTGAAAAACTGTTTTTT	CASSYSASGRRAEKLFF
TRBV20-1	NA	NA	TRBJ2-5	TGCAGTGCTGGTGGGCTGATTGGGGAGACCCAGTACTTC	CSAGGLIGETQYF
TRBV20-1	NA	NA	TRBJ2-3	TGCAGTGCTAGAGACGCCGGGACACCCACAGATACGCAGTATTTT	CSARDAGTPTDTQYF
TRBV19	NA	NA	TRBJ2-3	TGTGCCAGTAACCACATCGGACGGGGGAGCACAGATACGCAGTATTTT	CASNHIGRGSTDTQYF
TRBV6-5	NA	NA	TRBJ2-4	TGTGCCAGCAGTTCAGATCGGGTGGCCTCATTAAACATTCAGTACTTC	CASSSDRVASLNIQYF